The entry that follows covers one TCR beta chain sequence. This sample stems from a study of regulatory T cells in long-lasting Graves disease. According to the study, TCR beta libraries were built with iRepertoire HTBI primers and CDR3-region Arm-PCR. TCRdb recomputed calls from the multiplex PCR reads with MiXCR, one row per CDR3 protein. The data hold some 420,000 distinct CDR3 sequences, with 20% to 25% observed a single time. The time point: persistent/refractory GD, antithyroid drugs over 5 years with positive TRAb. PBMC RNA served as the TCR library source. The receptor was isolated from a female donor with Graves disease. Sequenced material: peripheral blood mononuclear cells (PBMCs), taken when the disease was refractory, from a patient treated with antithyroid drugs.

The CDR3 reads CASSLDRSPEAFF. DNA for the CDR3: TGTGCCAGCAGCTTGGACAGGTCCCCTGAAGCTTTCTTT. The V gene is TRBV5-5, the J gene TRBJ1-1; D possibly corresponds to TRBD1 (5 bases). CDR3 size: 13 residues. Trimming left V 0 bases short and J 6 bases short, with 9 bases between. Germline CDR1 reads SGHKS; CDR2 reads YYEKEE (reference sequence).